Listed here are 24 T cell receptor beta chains from one sample, sequenced in a study of cytomegalovirus exposure and HLA in healthy donors. Primers for the PCR totalled 60 Vbeta and 13 Jbeta. Sequenced by immunoSEQ multiplex PCR; TCRdb stores in-frame clones only, minus some. The table includes roughly 100,000 clones, roughly four fifths detected once. Input material: PBMCs. Receptor source: a female donor in good health and CMV-seropositive.

The chain has TRBV5-6 and TRBJ2-3, with a possible D match to TRBD1 (5 bases). V lost 4 bases to trimming and J lost 8 bases, with 29 bases between them. The CDR3 runs to 18 residues. Germline assignment: CDR1 SGHDT and CDR2 YYEEEE. The CDR3 loop reads CASSAALSGFIVIGTQYF. The CDR3 nucleotides are TGTGCCAGCAGCGCCGCCCTTTCAGGGTTTATTGTAATAGGTACGCAGTATTTT.

This clone came up a few times. This chain uses TRBV30 with TRBJ2-7; 10 positions agree with TRBD1. Germline V gives CDR1 GTSNPN, CDR2 SVGIG (reference sequence). The V gene end was trimmed by 4 bases and the J gene end by 0 bases; junction bases not matched to a gene: 12. This CDR3 region has 17 residues. The CDR3 nucleotides read TGTGCCTGGATGCCGGGACAGGGGTTCCCTATCTCCTACGAGCAGTACTTC. It translates to CAWMPGQGFPISYEQYF.

The chain carries TRBV13 and TRBJ2-7; D is ambiguous. Germline assignment: CDR1 PRHDT and CDR2 FYEKMQ (reference sequence). This CDR3 region has 13 residues. Trimming took off 5 bases at V and 2 bases at J, with 10 bases between the two ends. The CDR3 region is CASSPPRAYEQYF. DNA for the CDR3: TGTGCCAGCAGCCCCCCCCGGGCCTACGAGCAGTACTTC.

This chain uses TRBV28 with TRBJ1-1; 8 bases agree with TRBD1. The CDR3 covers 16 residues. Trimming at V came to 2 bases and at J to 0 bases, leaving 5 bases not matched to a gene. Germline V gene sequence: CDR1 MDHEN, CDR2 SYDVKM. The CDR3 DNA follows: TGTGCCAGCAGTTTACGGACAGGGTTCATGAACACTGAAGCTTTCTTT. This sequence encodes CASSLRTGFMNTEAFF.

This chain joins TRBV30 and TRBJ1-2; possibly TRBD1 for D (5 bases). Germline V gene sequence: CDR1 GTSNPN, CDR2 SVGIG (reference sequence). V lost 1 base and J 2 bases, leaving 11 bases between the germline ends. The CDR3 extends over 14 amino acids. Here the CDR3 reads CAWSEDGGNYGYTF. The DNA for the CDR3 is TGTGCCTGGAGTGAGGACGGGGGGAACTATGGCTACACCTTC.

The chain carries TRBV9 and TRBJ2-2; 9 bases map to TRBD1. After removal of 3 bases from V and 7 bases from J, the junction contained 7 bases not matched to a gene. Germline V gives CDR1 SGDLS, CDR2 YYNGEE. CDR3 length equals 15 residues. The CDR3 here is CASSARTGGGGELFF. CDR3 nucleotides: TGTGCCAGCAGCGCGAGAACAGGGGGCGGCGGGGAGCTGTTTTTT.

This clone has just one count. The genes are TRBV7-9 and TRBJ1-6; 10 bases fit TRBD1. V gave up 6 bases and J gave up 8 bases; unmatched junction bases: 7. Germline-derived CDR1 and CDR2 are SEHNR and FQNEAQ (reference sequence). The CDR3 spans 15 residues. The CDR3: CASRHSGTGDSPLHF. The DNA of the CDR3 is TGTGCCAGCAGACATTCCGGGACAGGGGATTCACCCCTCCACTTT.

The chain carries TRBV4-2 and TRBJ2-2; TRBD1 agrees at 8 bases. In germline, CDR1 is LGHNA, CDR2 YNFKEQ. The CDR3 contains 17 residues. V shed 0 bases and J 3 bases; nucleotides not matched to a gene: 6. The CDR3 protein is CASSQDMRTGYTGELFF. CDR3 coding DNA: TGTGCCAGCAGCCAAGATATGAGGACAGGGTACACCGGGGAGCTGTTTTTT.

Turning to this clone: Other DNA sequences in this sample translate to the same CDR3. The chain uses TRBV5-1 and TRBJ1-6; D call uncertain. The germline V gene has CDR1 SGHRS and CDR2 YFSETQ. CDR3 length: 15 residues. Trimming removed 0 bases from V and 7 bases from J, with 11 bases in between. Here the CDR3 DNA reads TGCGCCAGCAGCTTGGATGGGAGCGGCAATTCACCCCTCCACTTT. Its protein is CASSLDGSGNSPLHF.

This clone has just one count. The chain links TRBV11-2 to TRBJ2-5; D call uncertain. The CDR3 totals 14 residues. The germline gives CDR1 SGHAT, CDR2 FQNNGV. V lost 1 base and J lost 0, with 6 bases in between. The CDR3 reads CASSLGRYQETQYF. CDR3 DNA: TGTGCCAGCAGCTTAGGCAGGTACCAAGAGACCCAGTACTTC.

This clone was seen once. This chain links TRBV9 with TRBJ2-7; TRBD2 is a possible D gene (5 bases). Trimming took off 4 bases at V and 2 bases at J, with 16 bases between the two ends. CDR3 length: 15 amino acids. Looked up from germline, CDR1 is SGDLS and CDR2 is YYNGEE. This chain's CDR3 is CASSLGTGLTYEQYF. DNA for the CDR3: TGTGCCAGCAGCCTTGGTACCGGACTGACCTACGAGCAGTACTTC.

This chain connects TRBV5-6 to TRBJ2-7; 8 bases match TRBD1. There are 14 residues in the CDR3. Per the germline V gene, CDR1 is SGHDT and CDR2 is YYEEEE. The V gene end was trimmed by 4 bases and the J gene end by 2 bases; junction bases not matched to a gene: 5. CDR3 DNA: TGTGCCAGCAGCCGAGACAGGGGCGCCTACGAGCAGTACTTC. As protein: CASSRDRGAYEQYF.

The chain couples TRBV7-9 to TRBJ2-3; TRBD1 agrees at 7 bases. V shed 5 bases and J 8 bases; nucleotides not matched to a gene: 13. CDR1 and CDR2 (germline): SEHNR, FQNEAQ (reference sequence). This CDR3 has 15 residues. The chain's CDR3 is CASSPLEGATGTQYF. CDR3 DNA: TGTGCCAGCAGCCCGCTTGAGGGGGCAACGGGTACGCAGTATTTT.

This clone has a handful of counts. The J gene is TRBJ1-5, the V gene TRBV19; D gene uncertain. Trimming removed 9 bases from V and 4 bases from J, with 4 bases in between. CDR3 length equals 10 residues. The germline V gene encodes CDR1 LNHDA and CDR2 SQIVND (reference sequence). CDR3 DNA: TGTGCCAGCGGGAATCAGCCCCAGCATTTT. This translates into CASGNQPQHF.

The chain links TRBV7-9 to TRBJ2-3, with 10 positions matching TRBD1. Germline assignment: CDR1 SEHNR and CDR2 FQNEAQ (reference sequence). The junction had 4 bases not matched to a gene; V was cut back by 0 bases and J by 4 bases. This CDR3 has 16 amino acids. The CDR3 loop reads CASSLARGQGADTQYF. CDR3 coding DNA: TGTGCCAGCAGCTTAGCAAGAGGACAGGGGGCAGATACGCAGTATTTT.

The V call is TRBV10-3, the J call TRBJ2-3, with TRBD2 identical over 8 bases. Losses at the gene ends were 9 bases for V and 1 base for J; bases not matched to a gene: 3. Germline assignment: CDR1 ENHRY and CDR2 SYGVKD. The CDR3 spans 13 residues. The CDR3 protein is CAIYSGGTDTQYF. The CDR3 nucleotides are TGTGCCATTTATAGCGGGGGCACAGATACGCAGTATTTT.

This clone was observed a single time. The chain combines TRBV5-1 with TRBJ2-5; D may be TRBD1 (5 bases). This CDR3 has 16 amino acids. Germline V lookup: CDR1 SGHRS, CDR2 YFSETQ. V dropped 4 bases and J dropped 6 bases, with 22 bases sitting between them. The CDR3 sequence: CASSPRPTASIKTQYF. In DNA, the CDR3 is TGCGCCAGCAGCCCCCGGCCGACAGCCTCCATAAAGACCCAGTACTTC.

The rearrangement uses TRBV30 and TRBJ1-1, with TRBD1 identical over 9 bases. The ends lost 1 base at V and 5 bases at J; junction bases unmatched: 2. CDR1 and CDR2 from the germline V gene are GTSNPN and SVGIG (reference sequence). This CDR3 is built from 13 residues. The CDR3 spells CAWSGTGVTEAFF. CDR3 bases: TGTGCCTGGAGTGGGACAGGGGTGACTGAAGCTTTCTTT.

The J gene is TRBJ1-5, the V gene TRBV2; possible D gene TRBD1, 6 bases. The CDR3 has 13 amino acids. Germline V lookup: CDR1 SNHLY, CDR2 FYNNEI. Trimming cost V 7 bases and J 0 bases, with 7 bases left between them. The CDR3 nucleotides read TGTGCCAGCACAGGGGATAGCAATCAGCCCCAGCATTTT. Translation: CASTGDSNQPQHF.

V usage is TRBV30 and J usage is TRBJ2-3; TRBD1 is a possible D gene (5 bases). In germline, CDR1 is GTSNPN, CDR2 SVGIG (reference sequence). The CDR3 has 14 residues. Trimming took 2 bases from V and 4 from J, leaving 13 bases between them. The CDR3 DNA reads as TGTGCCTGGAGTCTCACAGGTGGCTCAGATACGCAGTATTTT. Its translation is CAWSLTGGSDTQYF.

This clone was seen only a few times. The chain couples TRBV4-1 to TRBJ1-3; 8 positions agree with TRBD1. CDR1 MGHRA and CDR2 YSYEKL come from the germline V gene. The CDR3 totals 14 residues. With 1 base clipped from V and 7 bases from J, the junction kept 3 bases outside the gene matches. The CDR3: CASSQGTGLNTIYF. The CDR3, as DNA: TGCGCCAGCAGCCAAGGGACAGGGTTGAACACCATATATTTT.

On this clone: The same CDR3 arises from other DNA sequences in this sample as well. The chain is built from TRBV30 and TRBJ1-1; 7 nucleotides align to TRBD1. The CDR3 sequence is 14 residues long. V lost 4 bases and J lost 3; bases outside the gene matches: 8. CDR1 GTSNPN and CDR2 SVGIG come from the germline V gene (reference sequence). For the CDR3, the DNA is TGTGCCTGGAAACGACAGGGAAGAGACACTGAAGCTTTCTTT. It encodes CAWKRQGRDTEAFF.

This sequence joins TRBV15 and TRBJ1-2; 8 positions agree with TRBD1. Germline V gene lookup returns CDR1 LNHNV and CDR2 YYDKDF (reference sequence). The CDR3 sequence is 19 residues long. V shed 5 bases, J shed 8 bases, and the junction held 25 bases outside the gene matches. CDR3: CATSGQLRQGKSQAGGYTF. In nucleotides, the CDR3 is TGTGCCACCAGCGGCCAGCTCAGACAGGGGAAGAGTCAAGCGGGGGGCTACACCTTC.

The V and J genes are TRBV15 and TRBJ1-2; D remains unclear. Germline-derived CDR1 and CDR2 are LNHNV and YYDKDF (reference sequence). V lost 3 bases to trimming and J lost 0 bases, with 11 bases between them. The CDR3 loop spans 15 amino acids. CDR3 bases: TGTGCCACCAGCAGGGATCCAGGTTCTAACTATGGCTACACCTTC. The encoded protein is CATSRDPGSNYGYTF.